These T cell receptor beta chains were read from a single sample in a study of control samples from healthy donors and cancer patients. TCRdb's table, derived via immunoSEQ multiplex PCR, lists solely in-frame clones and lacks some. The sample lists about 85,000 clones, around nine tenths occurring once. The specimen sequenced was blood. The source of these receptors is a woman aged 60-75 years in good health. Each CDR3 is given with its conserved first and last residue. The size of a clone is reported for some rows only, either as once, few or many, or as a class for expanded clones.

J: TRBJ2-7
V: TRBV6-5
size: NA
CDR3: CASSSPGQAYEQYF

J: TRBJ1-2
V: TRBV21-1
size: NA
CDR3: CASRTHYGYTF

J: TRBJ2-3
V: TRBV19
size: NA
CDR3: CASSILIGFSTDTQYF

J: TRBJ1-4
V: TRBV19
size: NA
CDR3: CASSDRANEKLFF

J: TRBJ1-1
V: TRBV10-1
size: NA
CDR3: CASSEATGGLAFF

J: TRBJ1-3
V: TRBV18
size: NA
CDR3: CASSPTVAGQSSGNTIYF

J: TRBJ2-7
V: TRBV25-1
size: NA
CDR3: CASSKSSSSGSRWEQYF

J: TRBJ2-7
V: TRBV28
size: NA
CDR3: CASSLLAASSYEQYF

J: TRBJ1-5
V: TRBV7-9
size: few
CDR3: CASGRGASQPQHF

J: TRBJ2-1
V: TRBV2
size: NA
CDR3: CASSATTGGYDEQFF

J: TRBJ2-7
V: TRBV28
size: NA
CDR3: CASSFPWGPSYEQYF

J: TRBJ2-1
V: TRBV5-1
size: NA
CDR3: CASTISGTGSYNEQFF

J: TRBJ2-7
V: TRBV5-1
size: NA
CDR3: CASSLEWGDYEQYF

J: TRBJ2-7
V: TRBV3-1/TRBV3-2
size: once
CDR3: CASSQEGQENYEQYF

J: TRBJ1-2
V: TRBV7-9
size: NA
CDR3: CASSLGSGFQYGYTF

J: TRBJ2-7
V: TRBV10-3
size: NA
CDR3: CAISKLAGEHEQYF

J: TRBJ2-7
V: TRBV28
size: NA
CDR3: CASIPRGGLPYEQYF

J: TRBJ1-1
V: TRBV7-2
size: NA
CDR3: CASLPRKARGTEAFF

J: TRBJ1-2
V: TRBV7-9
size: once
CDR3: CASSLLPGQSTANYGYTF

J: TRBJ1-2
V: TRBV27
size: NA
CDR3: CASSFLPGDYGYTF

J: TRBJ2-5
V: TRBV6-5
size: few
CDR3: CASSGAEQETQYF

J: TRBJ2-3
V: TRBV9
size: once
CDR3: CASSVEKTDTQYF

J: TRBJ2-2
V: TRBV5-1
size: NA
CDR3: CASSFSGSNTGELFF

J: TRBJ2-1
V: TRBV5-1
size: NA
CDR3: CASSLVRGGAYNEQFF

J: TRBJ2-3
V: TRBV28
size: NA
CDR3: CASSFSGQGSDTQYF

J: TRBJ1-2
V: TRBV5-6
size: NA
CDR3: CASSLGQSPGGGYTF

J: TRBJ1-1
V: TRBV18
size: NA
CDR3: CASSPGTGGEAFF

J: TRBJ1-5
V: TRBV7-2
size: NA
CDR3: CASSLIATGDSNQPQHF

J: TRBJ1-5
V: TRBV9
size: NA
CDR3: CASSPDPNGGQPQHF

J: TRBJ1-1
V: TRBV10-2
size: NA
CDR3: CASSESTRGRRLHTEAFF

J: TRBJ1-3
V: TRBV19
size: NA
CDR3: CASSPGNTIYF